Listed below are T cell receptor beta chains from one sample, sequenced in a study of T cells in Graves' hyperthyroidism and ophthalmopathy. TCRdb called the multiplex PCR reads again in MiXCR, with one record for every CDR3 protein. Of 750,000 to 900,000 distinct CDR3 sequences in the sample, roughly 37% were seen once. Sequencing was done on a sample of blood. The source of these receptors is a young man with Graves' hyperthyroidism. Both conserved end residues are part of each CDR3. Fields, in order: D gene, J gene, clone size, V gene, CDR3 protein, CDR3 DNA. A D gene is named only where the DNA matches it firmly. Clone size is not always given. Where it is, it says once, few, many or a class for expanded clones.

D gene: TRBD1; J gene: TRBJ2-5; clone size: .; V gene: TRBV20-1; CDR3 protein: CSAIPGTAKKTQYF; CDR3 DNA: TGCAGTGCTATCCCCGGGACAGCCAAGAAGACCCAGTACTTC
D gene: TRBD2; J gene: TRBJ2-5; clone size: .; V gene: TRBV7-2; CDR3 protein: CASSPTSGGKETQYF; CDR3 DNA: TGTGCCAGCAGCCCGACTAGCGGGGGGAAAGAGACCCAGTACTTC
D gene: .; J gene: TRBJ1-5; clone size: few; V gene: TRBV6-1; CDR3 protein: CASRTGFNQPQHF; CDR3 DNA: TGTGCCAGCAGAACAGGGTTTAATCAGCCCCAGCATTTT
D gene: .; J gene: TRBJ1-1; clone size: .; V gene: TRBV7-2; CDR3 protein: CASSDGTRAAFF; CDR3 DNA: TGTGCCAGCAGTGACGGGACCCGTGCAGCTTTCTTT
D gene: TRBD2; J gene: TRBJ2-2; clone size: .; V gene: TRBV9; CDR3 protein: CASSLHGTSGSPGELFF; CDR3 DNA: TGTGCCAGCAGCTTGCACGGGACTAGCGGGAGTCCCGGGGAGCTGTTTTTT
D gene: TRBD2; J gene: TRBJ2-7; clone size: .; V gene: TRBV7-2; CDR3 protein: CASSSVAGGVYEQYF; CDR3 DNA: TGTGCCAGCAGCTCGGTAGCGGGGGGTGTCTACGAGCAGTACTTC
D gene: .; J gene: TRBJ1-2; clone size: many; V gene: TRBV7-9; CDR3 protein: CASSSQGVDGYTF; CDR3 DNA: TGTGCCAGCAGCTCCCAGGGTGTGGATGGCTACACCTTC
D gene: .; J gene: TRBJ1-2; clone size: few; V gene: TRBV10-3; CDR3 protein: CAISELGGDSNGYTF; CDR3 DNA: TGTGCCATCAGTGAGTTGGGAGGGGACTCCAATGGCTACACCTTC
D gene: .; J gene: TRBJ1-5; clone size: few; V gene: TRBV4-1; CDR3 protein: CASSPEAGYYQPQHF; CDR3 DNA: TGCGCCAGCAGCCCAGAGGCAGGGTACTATCAGCCCCAGCATTTT
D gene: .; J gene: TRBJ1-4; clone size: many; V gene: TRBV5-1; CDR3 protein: CASSWADGDATNEKLFF; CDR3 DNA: TGCGCCAGCAGCTGGGCGGACGGGGATGCAACTAATGAAAAACTGTTTTTT
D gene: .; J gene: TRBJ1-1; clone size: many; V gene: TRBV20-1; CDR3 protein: CSVYSGNTEAFF; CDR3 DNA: TGCAGTGTTTACTCGGGGAACACTGAAGCTTTCTTT
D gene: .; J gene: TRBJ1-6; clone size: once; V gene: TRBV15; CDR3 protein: CAVSGRRSPLDF; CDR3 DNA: TGTGCCGTTTCAGGGAGAAGGTCACCCCTCGACTTT
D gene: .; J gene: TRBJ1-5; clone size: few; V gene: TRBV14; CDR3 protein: CASSQDTHQPQHF; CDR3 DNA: TGTGCCAGCAGCCAGGACACTCATCAACCCCAGCATTTT
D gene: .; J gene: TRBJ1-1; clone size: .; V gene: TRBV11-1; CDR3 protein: CASSPRLVNTEAFF; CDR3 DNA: TGTGCCAGCAGCCCCCGTCTGGTGAACACTGAAGCTTTCTTT
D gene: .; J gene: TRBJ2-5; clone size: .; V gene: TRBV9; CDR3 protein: CASSATSTGRLQETQYF; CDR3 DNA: TGTGCCAGCAGCGCCACAAGTACAGGGCGACTCCAAGAGACCCAGTACTTC
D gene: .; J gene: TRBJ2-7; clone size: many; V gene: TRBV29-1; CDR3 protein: CSVRNQGEAQYF; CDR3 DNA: TGCAGCGTTCGAAACCAGGGGGAGGCGCAGTACTTC
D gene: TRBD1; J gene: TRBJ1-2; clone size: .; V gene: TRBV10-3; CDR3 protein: CAITKDRGWNGYTF; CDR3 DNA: TGTGCCATCACTAAGGACAGGGGGTGGAATGGCTACACCTTC
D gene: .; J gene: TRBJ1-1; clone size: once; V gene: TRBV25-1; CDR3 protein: CASSQVKQGITEAFF; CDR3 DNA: TGTGCCAGCAGCCAAGTAAAACAGGGCATAACTGAAGCTTTCTTT
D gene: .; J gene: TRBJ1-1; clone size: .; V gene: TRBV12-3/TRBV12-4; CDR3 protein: CASSQGGRANTEAFF; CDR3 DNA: TGTGCCAGCAGCCAAGGGGGAAGGGCGAACACTGAAGCTTTCTTT
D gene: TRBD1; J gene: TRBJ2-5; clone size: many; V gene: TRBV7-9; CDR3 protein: CASSIGQGRDQYF; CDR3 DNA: TGTGCCAGCAGCATCGGACAGGGGCGTGACCAGTACTTC
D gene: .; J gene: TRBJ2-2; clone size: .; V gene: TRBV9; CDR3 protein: CASSVEGKTGELFF; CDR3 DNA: TGTGCCAGCAGCGTAGAGGGGAAGACCGGGGAGCTGTTTTTT
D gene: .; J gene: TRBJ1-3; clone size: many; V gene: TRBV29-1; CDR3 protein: CSARTGNTIYF; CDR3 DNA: TGCAGCGCCCGTACAGGAAACACCATATATTTT
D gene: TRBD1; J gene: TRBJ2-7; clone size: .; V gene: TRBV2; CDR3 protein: CAGRGSPETYEQYF; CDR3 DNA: TGTGCCGGCAGGGGGAGCCCAGAAACCTACGAGCAGTACTTC
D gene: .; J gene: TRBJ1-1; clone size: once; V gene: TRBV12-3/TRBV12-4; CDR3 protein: CASREGHEAFF; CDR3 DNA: TGTGCCAGCAGGGAAGGGCATGAAGCTTTCTTT
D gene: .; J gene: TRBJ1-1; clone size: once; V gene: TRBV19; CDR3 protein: CASGEGVAFF; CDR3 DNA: TGTGCCAGCGGGGAGGGAGTAGCTTTCTTT
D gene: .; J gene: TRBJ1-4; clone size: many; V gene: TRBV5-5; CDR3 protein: CASSRQFATNEKLFF; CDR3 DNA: TGTGCCAGCAGCCGACAGTTTGCAACTAATGAAAAACTGTTTTTT
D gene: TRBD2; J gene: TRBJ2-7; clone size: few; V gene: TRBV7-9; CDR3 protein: CASSFGGGRDSYEQYF; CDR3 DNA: TGTGCCAGCAGCTTTGGGGGCGGGAGGGACTCCTACGAGCAGTACTTC
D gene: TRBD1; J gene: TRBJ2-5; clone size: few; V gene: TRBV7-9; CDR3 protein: CASSLNTGGETQYF; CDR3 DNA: TGCGCCAGCAGCCTTAACACAGGGGGAGAGACCCAGTACTTC
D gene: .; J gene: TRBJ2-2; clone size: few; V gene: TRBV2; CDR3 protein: CASRVPGELFF; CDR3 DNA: TGTGCCAGCAGGGTGCCCGGGGAGCTGTTTTTT
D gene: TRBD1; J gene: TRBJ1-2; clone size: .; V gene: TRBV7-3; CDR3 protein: CASGPDRGSDGYTF; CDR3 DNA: TGTGCCAGCGGCCCAGACAGGGGATCCGATGGCTACACCTTC
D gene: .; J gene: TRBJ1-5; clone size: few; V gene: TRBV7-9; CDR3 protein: CASTSGAGINQPQHF; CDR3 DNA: TGTGCCAGCACCTCGGGGGCAGGGATCAATCAGCCCCAGCATTTT
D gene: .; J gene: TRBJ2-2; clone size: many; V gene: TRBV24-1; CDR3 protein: CAILDGGTGELFF; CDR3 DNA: TGTGCCATTCTGGACGGTGGGACCGGGGAGCTGTTTTTT
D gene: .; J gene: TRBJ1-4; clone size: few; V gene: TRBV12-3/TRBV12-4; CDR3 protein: CASSPQGTTNEKLFF; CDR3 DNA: TGTGCCAGCAGCCCCCAGGGGACAACTAATGAAAAACTGTTTTTT
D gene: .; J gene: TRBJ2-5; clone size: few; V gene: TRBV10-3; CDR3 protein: CAISERGQYF; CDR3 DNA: TGTGCCATCAGTGAGCGGGGCCAGTACTTC
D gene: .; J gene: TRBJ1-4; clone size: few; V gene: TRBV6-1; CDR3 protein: CASSEWGGRHEKLFF; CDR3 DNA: TGTGCCAGCAGTGAATGGGGGGGCAGGCATGAAAAACTGTTTTTT
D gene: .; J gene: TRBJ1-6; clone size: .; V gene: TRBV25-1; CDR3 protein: CASSELWGADSPLHF; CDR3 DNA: TGTGCCAGCAGTGAATTATGGGGGGCCGATTCACCCCTCCACTTT
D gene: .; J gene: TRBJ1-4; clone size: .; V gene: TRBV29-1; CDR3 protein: CSVGPEVGDEKLFF; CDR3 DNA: TGCAGCGTTGGGCCCGAGGTCGGGGATGAAAAACTGTTTTTT
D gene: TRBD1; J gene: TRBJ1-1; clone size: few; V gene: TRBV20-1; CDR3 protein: CSAGRDRGLFVAFF; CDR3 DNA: TGCAGTGCTGGACGGGACAGGGGGCTTTTTGTGGCTTTCTTT
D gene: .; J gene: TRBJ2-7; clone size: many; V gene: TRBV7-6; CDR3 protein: CASSPDLGYEQYF; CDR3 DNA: TGTGCCAGCAGCCCCGACCTGGGCTACGAGCAGTACTTC
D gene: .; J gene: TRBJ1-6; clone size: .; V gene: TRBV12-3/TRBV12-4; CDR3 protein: CASSLIRQINSPLHF; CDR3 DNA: TGTGCCAGCAGTTTAATCCGACAGATAAATTCACCCCTCCACTTT
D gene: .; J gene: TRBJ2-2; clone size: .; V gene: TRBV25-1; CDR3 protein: CASGGPGGELFF; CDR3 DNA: TGTGCCAGCGGGGGGCCGGGCGGGGAGCTGTTTTTT
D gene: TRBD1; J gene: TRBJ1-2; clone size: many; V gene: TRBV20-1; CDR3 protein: CSASPGQAASYGYTF; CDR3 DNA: TGCAGTGCTAGCCCAGGACAGGCCGCCAGCTATGGCTACACCTTC
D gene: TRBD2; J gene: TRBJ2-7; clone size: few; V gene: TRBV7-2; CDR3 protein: CAVEPRTSGKGPYEQYF; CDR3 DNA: TGTGCCGTAGAGCCTAGGACTAGCGGGAAGGGTCCCTACGAGCAGTACTTC
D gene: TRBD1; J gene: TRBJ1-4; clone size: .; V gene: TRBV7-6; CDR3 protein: CASSAGQGFEKLFF; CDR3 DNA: TGTGCCAGCAGCGCGGGACAGGGATTTGAAAAACTGTTTTTT
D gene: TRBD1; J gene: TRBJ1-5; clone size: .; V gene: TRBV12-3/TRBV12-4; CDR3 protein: CASTLQGISNQPQHF; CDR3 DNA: TGTGCCAGCACCTTACAGGGGATTAGCAATCAGCCCCAGCATTTT
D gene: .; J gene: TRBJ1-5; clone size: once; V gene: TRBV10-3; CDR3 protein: CAISDVGQPQHF; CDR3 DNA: TGTGCCATCAGTGACGTTGGGCAGCCACAGCATTTT
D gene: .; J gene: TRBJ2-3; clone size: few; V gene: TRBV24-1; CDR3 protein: CATSDPRAGYTNTQYF; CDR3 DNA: TGTGCCACCAGTGACCCTAGGGCCGGATACACAAATACGCAGTATTTT
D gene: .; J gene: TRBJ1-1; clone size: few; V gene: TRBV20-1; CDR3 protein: CRKTGKPSEAFF; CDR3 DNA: TGCAGAAAAACCGGGAAGCCTAGTGAAGCTTTCTTT
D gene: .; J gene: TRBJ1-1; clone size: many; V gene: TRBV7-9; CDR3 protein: CASSINQDTEAFF; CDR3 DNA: TGTGCCAGCAGCATCAACCAGGACACTGAAGCTTTCTTT
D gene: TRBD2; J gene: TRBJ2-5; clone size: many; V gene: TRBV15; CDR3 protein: CATSRDLGEGETQYF; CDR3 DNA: TGTGCCACCAGCAGAGATCTAGGGGAGGGGGAGACCCAGTACTTC
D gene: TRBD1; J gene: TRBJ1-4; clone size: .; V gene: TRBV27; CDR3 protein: CASRGNRGEKLFF; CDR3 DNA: TGTGCCAGCAGGGGGAACAGGGGAGAAAAACTGTTTTTT
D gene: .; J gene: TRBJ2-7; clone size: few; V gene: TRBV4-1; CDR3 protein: CASSQDGKYEQYF; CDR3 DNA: TGCGCCAGCAGCCAAGACGGGAAGTACGAGCAGTACTTC
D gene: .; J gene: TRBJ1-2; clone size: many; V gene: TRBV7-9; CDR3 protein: CASSTGQLPNYGYTF; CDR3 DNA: TGTGCCAGCAGCACCGGACAGCTCCCTAACTATGGCTACACCTTC
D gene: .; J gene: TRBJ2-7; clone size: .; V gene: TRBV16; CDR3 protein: CASSRILGTEQYF; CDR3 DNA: TGTGCCAGCAGCCGCATTCTAGGTACCGAGCAGTACTTC